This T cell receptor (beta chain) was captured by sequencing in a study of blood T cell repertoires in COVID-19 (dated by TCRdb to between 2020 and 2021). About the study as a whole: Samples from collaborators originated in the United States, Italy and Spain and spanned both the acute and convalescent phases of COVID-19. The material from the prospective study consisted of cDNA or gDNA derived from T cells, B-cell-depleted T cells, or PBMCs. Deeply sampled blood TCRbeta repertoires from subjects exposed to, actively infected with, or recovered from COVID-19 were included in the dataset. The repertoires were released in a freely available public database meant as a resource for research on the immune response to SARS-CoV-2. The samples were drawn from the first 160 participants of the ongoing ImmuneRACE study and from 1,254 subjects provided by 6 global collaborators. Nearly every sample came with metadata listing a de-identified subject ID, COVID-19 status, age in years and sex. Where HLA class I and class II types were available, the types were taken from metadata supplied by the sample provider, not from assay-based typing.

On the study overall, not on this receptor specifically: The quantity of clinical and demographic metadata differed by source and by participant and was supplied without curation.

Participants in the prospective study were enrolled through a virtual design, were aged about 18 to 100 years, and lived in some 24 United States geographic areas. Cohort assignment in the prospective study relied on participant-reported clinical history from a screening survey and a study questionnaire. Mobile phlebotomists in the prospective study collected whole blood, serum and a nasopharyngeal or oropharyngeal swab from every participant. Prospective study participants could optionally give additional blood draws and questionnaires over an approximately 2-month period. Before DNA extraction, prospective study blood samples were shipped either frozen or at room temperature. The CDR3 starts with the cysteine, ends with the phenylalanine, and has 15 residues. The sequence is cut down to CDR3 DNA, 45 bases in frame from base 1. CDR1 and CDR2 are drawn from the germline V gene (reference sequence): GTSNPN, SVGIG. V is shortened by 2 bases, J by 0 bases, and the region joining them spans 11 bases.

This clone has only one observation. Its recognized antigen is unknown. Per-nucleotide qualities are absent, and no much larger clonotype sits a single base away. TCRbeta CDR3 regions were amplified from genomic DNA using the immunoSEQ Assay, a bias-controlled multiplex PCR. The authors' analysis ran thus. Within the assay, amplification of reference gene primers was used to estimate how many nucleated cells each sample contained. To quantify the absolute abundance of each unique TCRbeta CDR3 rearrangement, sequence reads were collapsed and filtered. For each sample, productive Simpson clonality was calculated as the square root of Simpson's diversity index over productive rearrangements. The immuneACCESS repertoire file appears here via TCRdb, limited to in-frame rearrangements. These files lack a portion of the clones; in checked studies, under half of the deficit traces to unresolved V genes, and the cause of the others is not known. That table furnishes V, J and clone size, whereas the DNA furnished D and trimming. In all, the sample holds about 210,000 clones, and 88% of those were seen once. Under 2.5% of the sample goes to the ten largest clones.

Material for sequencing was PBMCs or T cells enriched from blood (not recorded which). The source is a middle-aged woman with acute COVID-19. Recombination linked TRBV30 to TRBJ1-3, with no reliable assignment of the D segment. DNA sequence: TGTGCCTGGAGTCGTGACACTTTCTCTGGAAACACCATATATTTT. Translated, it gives CAWSRDTFSGNTIYF.